A single sample is the source of the 20 T cell receptor beta chains below, sequenced in a study of identical twins. TCRdb re-analysed the 5' RACE reads in MiXCR, keeping a single row per CDR3 protein. The sample carries 250,000 to 350,000 distinct CDR3 sequences, approximately 8.5% recorded once. These records were also assigned to another study, of yellow fever vaccine responses in identical twins.

The source material was memory (CD45RO+) T cells sorted from blood. The receptors here all came from a young woman in good health.

In its sample, this clonotype was seen a few times. The chain recombines TRBV28 with TRBJ2-7; D gene uncertain. Trimming stripped 7 bases from V and 0 bases from J, with 10 bases between. The CDR3 has 13 amino acids. CDR1 and CDR2 from the germline V gene are MDHEN and SYDVKM. This CDR3 reads CASTSASSYEQYV. The DNA of the CDR3 is TGTGCCAGCACTTCGGCCAGCTCCTACGAGCAGTACGTC.

In this sample, this clonotype turned up a few times. The genes are TRBV6-1 and TRBJ2-7; 8 nucleotides align to TRBD2. J was trimmed by 3 bases and V by 7 bases; bases with no gene match: 5. In germline, CDR1 is MNHNS, CDR2 SASEGT. The CDR3 contains 13 residues. The CDR3 protein is CASTIREGYEQYV. DNA of the CDR3: TGTGCCAGCACTATACGGGAGGGCTACGAGCAGTACGTC.

The chain couples TRBV3-1 to TRBJ2-7; the D gene is possibly TRBD1 (6 bases). The CDR3 sequence is 13 residues long. Germline assignment: CDR1 LGHDT and CDR2 YNNKEL (reference sequence). V was clipped by 1 base and J by 4 bases, with 8 bases between them. The CDR3 DNA follows: TGTGCCAGCAGCCAAGGGGGGCATTACGAGCAGTACTTC. Amino acid sequence: CASSQGGHYEQYF.

The rearrangement joins TRBV20-1 to TRBJ2-3, with D perhaps being TRBD1 or TRBD2 (5 bases each). V dropped 0 bases and J dropped 4 bases, with 11 bases sitting between them. The CDR3 contains 14 residues. The germline gives CDR1 DFQATT, CDR2 SNEGSKA (reference sequence). CDR3 sequence (DNA): TGCAGTGCTAGAGAGGTAGTGGGGGCAGATACGCAGTATTTT. This encodes CSAREVVGADTQYF.

This clonotype has ten or more counts. This rearrangement joins TRBV9 to TRBJ2-3; no clear D gene. With 0 bases removed from V and 1 base from J, the gap between germline ends came to 6 bases. The CDR3 runs to 14 residues. Germline V lookup: CDR1 SGDLS, CDR2 YYNGEE. CDR3 loop: CASSVVPGTDTQYF. The CDR3 DNA reads as TGTGCCAGCAGCGTAGTCCCGGGCACAGATACGCAGTATTTT. Together with reference TRBV9 and TRBJ2-3, the CDR3 gives the full variable domain: DSGVTQTPKHLITATGQRVTLRCSPRSGDLSVYWYQQSLDQGLQFLIQYYNGEERAKGNILERFSAQQFPDLHSELNLSSLELGDSALYFCASSVVPGTDTQYFGPGTRLTVL.

This clonotype was seen ten or more times. The genes are TRBV5-1 and TRBJ2-2; 14 bases align to TRBD2. The germline gives CDR1 SGHRS, CDR2 YFSETQ. J lost 3 bases, V lost 4 bases, and 8 bases had no gene match. CDR3 length: 18 amino acids. The CDR3: CASSPRTSGGFYTGELFF. CDR3 DNA sequence: TGCGCCAGCAGCCCGCGGACTAGCGGGGGGTTCTACACCGGGGAGCTGTTTTTT.

CDR3 nucleotides: TGCAGTGCTAGAGAGGCGGGGCACGACACTGAAGCTTTCTTT. This sequence encodes CSAREAGHDTEAFF. This chain connects TRBV20-1 to TRBJ1-1; perhaps TRBD1 as D (5 bases). The CDR3 consists of 14 residues. The V end lost 0 bases, the J end lost 3 bases, and 11 bases lay between the germline ends. Per the germline V gene, CDR1 is DFQATT and CDR2 is SNEGSKA (reference sequence).

This chain connects TRBV13 to TRBJ1-2; TRBD1 aligns across 9 bases. This CDR3 has 12 residues. V trimming: 8 bases; J trimming: 6 bases; junction bases outside the gene matches: 4. Germline lookup yields CDR1 PRHDT and CDR2 FYEKMQ (reference sequence). This CDR3 reads CASAGQGNGYTF. The CDR3 DNA is TGTGCCAGCGCTGGACAGGGGAATGGCTACACCTTC.

The V call is TRBV6-1, the J call TRBJ1-1; D gene uncertain. Trimming took off 4 bases at V and 4 bases at J, with 13 bases between the two ends. CDR1 MNHNS and CDR2 SASEGT come from the germline V gene. The CDR3 has 14 amino acids. The CDR3 DNA follows: TGTGCCAGCAGTGTCGGGCAGTCGGGCACTGAAGCTTTCTTT. This encodes CASSVGQSGTEAFF.

A single count supports this clonotype. This may be a read error, as it is one base from a much larger clone. The chain recombines TRBV20-1 with TRBJ2-2; 9 positions agree with TRBD1. Germline loops: CDR1 DFQATT, CDR2 SNEGSKA (reference sequence). V lost 6 bases, J lost 1 base, and 3 bases stayed unmatched. This CDR3 region has 14 residues. The CDR3 protein is CSAGQGVNTGELFF. The CDR3 coding sequence is TGCAGTGCGGGACAGGGCGTGAACACCGGGGAGCTGTTTTTT.

Turning to this clonotype: Possible read error: a much larger clone is one base away. The gene calls are TRBV14 and TRBJ2-3; no definite D call. Per the germline V gene, CDR1 is SGHDN and CDR2 is FVKESK. CDR3 length: 13 amino acids. The V and J ends lost 7 bases and 2 bases respectively, with 10 bases between them. CDR3 coding DNA: TGTGCCAGCATCCATCAGGCCACAGATACGCAGTATTTT. This translates into CASIHQATDTQYF.

This clonotype appeared many times. J is TRBJ2-1 and V is TRBV7-9, with 7 nucleotides matching TRBD2. The CDR3 sequence is 16 residues long. Trimming took 1 base from V and 5 from J; bases not matched to a gene: 8. Germline loops: CDR1 SEHNR, CDR2 FQNEAQ (reference sequence). CDR3 DNA: TGTGCCAGCAGCTTAGGTGCTAGCGGTTACAACAATGAGCAGTTCTTC. This sequence encodes CASSLGASGYNNEQFF. Full variable domain (missing parts from reference TRBV7-9 and TRBJ2-1): DTGVSQNPRHKITKRGQNVTFRCDPISEHNRLYWYRQTLGQGPEFLTYFQNEAQLEKSRLLSDRFSAERPKGSFSTLEIQRTEQGDSAMYLCASSLGASGYNNEQFFGPGTRLTVL.

The chain has TRBV20-1 and TRBJ2-1; 8 bases map to TRBD2. CDR1 and CDR2 (germline): DFQATT, SNEGSKA (reference sequence). The trim removed 2 bases at V and 1 base at J, leaving 1 base unmatched. This CDR3 comprises 14 residues. CDR3 amino acids: CSARSGGSYNEQFF. The CDR3 DNA is TGCAGTGCTAGAAGCGGGGGTTCCTACAATGAGCAGTTCTTC.

The chain combines TRBV9 with TRBJ2-7, with TRBD1 matching over 10 bases. The CDR3 runs to 16 residues. V lost 3 bases, J lost 1 base, and 7 bases stayed unmatched. CDR1 is SGDLS, CDR2 YYNGEE, per germline. Here the CDR3 reads CASSAGRDRGSYEQYF. As DNA, the CDR3 is TGTGCCAGCAGCGCCGGCAGGGACAGGGGTTCCTACGAGCAGTACTTC.

This clonotype was seen ten or more times. The rearrangement uses TRBV20-1 and TRBJ1-2, with D possibly matching TRBD1 (5 bases). CDR1 is DFQATT, CDR2 SNEGSKA, per germline (reference sequence). This CDR3 contains 16 residues. Trimming took off 1 base at V and 4 bases at J, with 19 bases between the two ends. The CDR3: CSARGAGEIPTYGYTF. The CDR3 nucleotides read TGCAGTGCTAGAGGTGCGGGGGAGATCCCCACCTATGGCTACACCTTC.

This clonotype occurred many times. J is TRBJ2-1 and V is TRBV7-3; 9 bases line up with TRBD2. This CDR3 is built from 14 residues. The germline V gene has CDR1 SGHTA and CDR2 FQGTGA. With V trimmed by 3 bases and J by 8 bases, 5 bases remained unmatched. The DNA of the CDR3 is TGTGCCAGCAGCTTTGCGGGAGGGAGGGATGAGCAGTTCTTC. This codes for CASSFAGGRDEQFF.

The chain uses TRBV28 and TRBJ1-5, with 10 bases identical to TRBD1. Trimming at V came to 6 bases and at J to 7 bases, leaving 9 bases not matched to a gene. CDR1 and CDR2 from the germline V gene are MDHEN and SYDVKM. The length of the CDR3 is 15 residues. CDR3 loop: CASSGGQGVSQPQHF. The CDR3 bases are TGTGCCAGCAGCGGAGGACAGGGGGTATCGCAGCCCCAGCATTTT.

The chain links TRBV18 to TRBJ2-5; D perhaps matches TRBD2 (5 bases). This CDR3 spans 14 amino acids. V gave up 1 base and J gave up 5 bases, with 11 bases separating them. Looked up from germline, CDR1 is KGHSH and CDR2 is LQKENI. The CDR3 DNA sequence: TGTGCCAGCTCACCACAAAGCGGCCAGGAGACCCAGTACTTC. This gives the protein CASSPQSGQETQYF.

J is TRBJ1-2 and V is TRBV2; D remains unclear. The ends were cut back, 2 bases at V and 5 bases at J, with 0 bases in the middle. The CDR3 loop spans 10 amino acids. Germline V CDR1 and CDR2: SNHLY, FYNNEI. This CDR3 is CASSEYGYTF. The CDR3 nucleotides are TGTGCCAGCAGTGAATATGGCTACACCTTC.

On this clonotype: This may come from a read error, since a much larger clone is one base off. The gene calls are TRBV25-1 and TRBJ2-5; the D gene could be TRBD1 or TRBD2 (5 bases each). CDR1 is MGHDK and CDR2 is SYGVNS in the germline V gene. The CDR3 consists of 14 residues. CDR3 sequence: CAGSELGTRETQYF. The CDR3 DNA reads TGTGCCGGCAGTGAATTGGGGACCCGGGAGACCCAGTACTTC. The whole variable domain, filled in from reference TRBV25-1 and TRBJ2-5, reads EADIYQTPRYLVIGTGKKITLECSQTMGHDKMYWYQQDPGMELHLIHYSYGVNSTEKGDLSSESTVSRIRTEHFPLTLESARPSHTSQYLCAGSELGTRETQYFGPGTRLLVL.